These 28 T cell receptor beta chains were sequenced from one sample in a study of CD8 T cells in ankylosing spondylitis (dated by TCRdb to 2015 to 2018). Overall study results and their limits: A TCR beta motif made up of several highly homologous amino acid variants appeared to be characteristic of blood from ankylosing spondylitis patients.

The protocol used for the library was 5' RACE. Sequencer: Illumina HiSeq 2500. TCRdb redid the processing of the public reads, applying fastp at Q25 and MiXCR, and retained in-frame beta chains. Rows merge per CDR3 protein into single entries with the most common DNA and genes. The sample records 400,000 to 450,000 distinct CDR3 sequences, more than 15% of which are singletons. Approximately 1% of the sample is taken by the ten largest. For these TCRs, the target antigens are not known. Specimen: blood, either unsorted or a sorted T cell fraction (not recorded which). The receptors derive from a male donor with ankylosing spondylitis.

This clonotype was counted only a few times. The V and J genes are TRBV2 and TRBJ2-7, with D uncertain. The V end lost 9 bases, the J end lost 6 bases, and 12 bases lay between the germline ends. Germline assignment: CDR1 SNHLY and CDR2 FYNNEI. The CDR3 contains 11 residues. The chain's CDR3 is CARGFSREQYF. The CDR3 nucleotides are TGTGCCAGAGGTTTCAGCCGCGAGCAGTACTTC.

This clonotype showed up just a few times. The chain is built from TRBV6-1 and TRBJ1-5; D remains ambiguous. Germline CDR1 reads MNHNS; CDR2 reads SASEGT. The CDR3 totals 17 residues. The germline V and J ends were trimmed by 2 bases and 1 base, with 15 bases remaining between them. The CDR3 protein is CASSESVRPLSNQPQHF. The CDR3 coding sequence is TGTGCCAGCAGTGAAAGTGTTCGACCCTTGAGCAATCAGCCCCAGCATTTT.

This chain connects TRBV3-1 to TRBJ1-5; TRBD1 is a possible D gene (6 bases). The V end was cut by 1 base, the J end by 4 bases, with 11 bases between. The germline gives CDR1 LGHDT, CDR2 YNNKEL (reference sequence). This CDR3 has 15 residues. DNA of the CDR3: TGTGCCAGCAGCCAAGGGACAGCGAAAAATCAGCCCCAGCATTTT. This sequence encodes CASSQGTAKNQPQHF.

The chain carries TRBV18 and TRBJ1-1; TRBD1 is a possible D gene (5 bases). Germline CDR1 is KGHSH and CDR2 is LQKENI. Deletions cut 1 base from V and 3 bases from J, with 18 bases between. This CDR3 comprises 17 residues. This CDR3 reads CASSPQGFGAGDTEAFF. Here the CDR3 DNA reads TGTGCCAGCTCACCACAGGGGTTTGGGGCTGGGGACACTGAAGCTTTCTTT.

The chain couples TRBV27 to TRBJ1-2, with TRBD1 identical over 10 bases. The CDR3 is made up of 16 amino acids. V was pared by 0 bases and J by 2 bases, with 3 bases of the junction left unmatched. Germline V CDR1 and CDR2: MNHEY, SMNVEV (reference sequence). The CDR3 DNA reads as TGTGCCAGCAGTTTATCAGGGACAGGGGTAAACTATGGCTACACCTTC. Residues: CASSLSGTGVNYGYTF.

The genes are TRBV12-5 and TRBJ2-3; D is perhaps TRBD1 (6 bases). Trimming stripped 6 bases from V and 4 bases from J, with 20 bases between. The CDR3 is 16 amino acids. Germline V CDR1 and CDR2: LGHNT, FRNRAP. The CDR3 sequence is CASGPGGTNSADTQYF. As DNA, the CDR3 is TGTGCTAGTGGCCCTGGGGGCACCAACAGTGCAGATACGCAGTATTTT.

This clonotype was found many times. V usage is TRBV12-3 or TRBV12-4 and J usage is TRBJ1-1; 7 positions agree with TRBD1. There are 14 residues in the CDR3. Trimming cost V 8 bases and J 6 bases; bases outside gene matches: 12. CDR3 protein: CASGYRGGSAEAFF. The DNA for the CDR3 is TGTGCCAGCGGCTACAGGGGCGGGTCCGCTGAAGCTTTCTTT.

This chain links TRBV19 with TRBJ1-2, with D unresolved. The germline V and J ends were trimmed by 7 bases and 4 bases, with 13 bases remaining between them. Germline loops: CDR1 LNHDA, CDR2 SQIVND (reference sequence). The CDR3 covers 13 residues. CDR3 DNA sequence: TGTGCCAGTACCATGACGGCGGCCTATGGCTACACCTTC. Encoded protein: CASTMTAAYGYTF. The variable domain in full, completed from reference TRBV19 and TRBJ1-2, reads DGGITQSPKYLFRKEGQNVTLSCEQNLNHDAMYWYRQDPGQGLRLIYYSQIVNDFQKGDIAEGYSVSREKKESFPLTVTSAQKNPTAFYLCASTMTAAYGYTFGSGTRLTVV.

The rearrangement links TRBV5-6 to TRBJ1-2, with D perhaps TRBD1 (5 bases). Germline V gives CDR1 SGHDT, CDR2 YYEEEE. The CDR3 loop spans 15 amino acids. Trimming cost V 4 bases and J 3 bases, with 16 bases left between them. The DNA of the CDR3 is TGTGCCAGCAGCCTACTTGACAGTATCTACTATGGCTACACCTTC. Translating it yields CASSLLDSIYYGYTF.

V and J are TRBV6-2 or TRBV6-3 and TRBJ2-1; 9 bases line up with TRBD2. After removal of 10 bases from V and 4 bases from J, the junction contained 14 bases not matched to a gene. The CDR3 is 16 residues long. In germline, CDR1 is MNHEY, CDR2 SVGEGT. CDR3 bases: TGTGCCATCGGGGGAACGCTAGCGGGGATATACAATGAGCAGTTCTTC. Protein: CAIGGTLAGIYNEQFF.

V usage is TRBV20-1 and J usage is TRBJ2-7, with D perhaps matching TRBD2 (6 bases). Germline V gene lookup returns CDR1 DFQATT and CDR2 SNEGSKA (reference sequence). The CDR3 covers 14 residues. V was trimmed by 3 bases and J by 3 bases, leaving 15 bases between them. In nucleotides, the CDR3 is TGCAGTGCTAGTAGGTCTAGCGACCGCTACGAGCAGTACTTC. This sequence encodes CSASRSSDRYEQYF.

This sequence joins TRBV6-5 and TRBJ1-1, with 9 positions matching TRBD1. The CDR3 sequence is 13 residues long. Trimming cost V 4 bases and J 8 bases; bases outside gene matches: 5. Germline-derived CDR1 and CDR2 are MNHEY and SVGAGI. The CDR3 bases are TGTGCCAGCAGTTCGAACAGGGGGCTGGAAGCTTTCTTT. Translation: CASSSNRGLEAFF.

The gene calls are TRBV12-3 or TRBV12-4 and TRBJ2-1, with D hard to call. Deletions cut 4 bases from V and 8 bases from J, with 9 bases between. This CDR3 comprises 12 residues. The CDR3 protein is CASSSSRYEQFF. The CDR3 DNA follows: TGTGCCAGCAGTTCCTCTAGATATGAGCAGTTCTTC.

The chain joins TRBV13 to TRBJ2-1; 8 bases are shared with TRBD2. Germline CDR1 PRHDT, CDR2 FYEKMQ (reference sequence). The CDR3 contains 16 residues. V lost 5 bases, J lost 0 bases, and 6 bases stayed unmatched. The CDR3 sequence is CASSLFSGDSYNEQFF. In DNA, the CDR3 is TGTGCCAGCAGCCTTTTTAGCGGGGACTCCTACAATGAGCAGTTCTTC.

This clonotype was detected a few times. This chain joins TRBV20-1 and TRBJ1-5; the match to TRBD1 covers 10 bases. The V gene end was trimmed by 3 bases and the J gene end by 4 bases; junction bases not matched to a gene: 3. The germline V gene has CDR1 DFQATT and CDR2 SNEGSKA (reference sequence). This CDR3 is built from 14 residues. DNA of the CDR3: TGCAGTGCTAGCCTGGGACAGGGGAATCAGCCCCAGCATTTT. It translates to CSASLGQGNQPQHF.

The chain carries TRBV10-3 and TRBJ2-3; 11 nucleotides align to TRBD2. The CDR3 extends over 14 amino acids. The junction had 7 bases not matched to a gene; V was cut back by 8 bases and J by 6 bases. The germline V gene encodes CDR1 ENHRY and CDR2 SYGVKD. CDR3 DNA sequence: TGTGCCATCTCCTATAGCGGGGGGGGTGATACGCAGTATTTT. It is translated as CAISYSGGGDTQYF.

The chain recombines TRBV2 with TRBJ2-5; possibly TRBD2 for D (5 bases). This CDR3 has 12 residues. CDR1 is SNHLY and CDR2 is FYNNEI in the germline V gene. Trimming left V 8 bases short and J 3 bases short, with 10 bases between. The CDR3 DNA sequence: TGTGCCAGCGGGGTGGAGGAAGAGACCCAGTACTTC. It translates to CASGVEEETQYF.

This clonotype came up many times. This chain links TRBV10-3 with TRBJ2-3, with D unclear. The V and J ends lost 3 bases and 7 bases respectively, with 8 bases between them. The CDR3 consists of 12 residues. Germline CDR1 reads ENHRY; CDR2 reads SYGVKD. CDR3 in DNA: TGTGCCATCAGTGACGGCACTTATACGCAGTATTTT. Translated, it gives CAISDGTYTQYF.

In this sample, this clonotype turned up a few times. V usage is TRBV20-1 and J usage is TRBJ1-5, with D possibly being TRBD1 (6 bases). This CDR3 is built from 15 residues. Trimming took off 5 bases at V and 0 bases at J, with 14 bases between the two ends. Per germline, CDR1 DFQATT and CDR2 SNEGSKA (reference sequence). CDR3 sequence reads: CSAPNRESSNQPQHF. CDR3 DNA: TGCAGTGCTCCGAACAGGGAAAGTAGCAATCAGCCCCAGCATTTT.

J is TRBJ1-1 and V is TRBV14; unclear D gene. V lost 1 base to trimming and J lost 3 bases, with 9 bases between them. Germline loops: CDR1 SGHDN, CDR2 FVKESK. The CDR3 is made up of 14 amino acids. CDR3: CASSQGWKDTEAFF. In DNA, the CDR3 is TGTGCCAGCAGCCAAGGTTGGAAGGACACTGAAGCTTTCTTT.

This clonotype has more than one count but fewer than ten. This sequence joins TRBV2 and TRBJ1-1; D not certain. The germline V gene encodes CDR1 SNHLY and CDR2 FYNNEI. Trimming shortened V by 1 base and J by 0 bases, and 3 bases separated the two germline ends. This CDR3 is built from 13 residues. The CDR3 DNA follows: TGTGCCAGCAGTGAAGAGGTGAACACTGAAGCTTTCTTT. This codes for CASSEEVNTEAFF.

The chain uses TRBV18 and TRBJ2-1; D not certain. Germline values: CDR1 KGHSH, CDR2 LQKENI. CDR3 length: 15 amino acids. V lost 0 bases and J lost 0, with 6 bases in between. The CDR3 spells CASSPPASSYNEQFF. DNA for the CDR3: TGTGCCAGCTCACCACCCGCTAGCTCCTACAATGAGCAGTTCTTC.

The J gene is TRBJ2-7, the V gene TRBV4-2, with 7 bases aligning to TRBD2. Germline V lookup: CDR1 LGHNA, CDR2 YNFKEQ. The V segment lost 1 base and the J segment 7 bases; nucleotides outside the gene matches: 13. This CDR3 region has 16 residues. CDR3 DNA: TGTGCCAGCAGCCAAGTTACCACCGGGAGGATAGGTGAGCAGTACTTC. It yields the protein CASSQVTTGRIGEQYF.

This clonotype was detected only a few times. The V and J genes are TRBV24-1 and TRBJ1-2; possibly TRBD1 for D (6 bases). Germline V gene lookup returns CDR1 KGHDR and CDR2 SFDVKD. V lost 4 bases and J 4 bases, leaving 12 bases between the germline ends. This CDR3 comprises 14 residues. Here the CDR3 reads CATSERTVTYGYTF. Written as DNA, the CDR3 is TGTGCCACCAGTGAACGGACAGTCACCTATGGCTACACCTTC.

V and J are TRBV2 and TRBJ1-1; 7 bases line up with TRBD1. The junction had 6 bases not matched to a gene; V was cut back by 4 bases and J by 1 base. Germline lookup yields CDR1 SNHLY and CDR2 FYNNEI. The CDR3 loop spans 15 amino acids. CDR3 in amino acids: CASSAQGVPNTEAFF. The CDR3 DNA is TGTGCCAGCAGTGCCCAGGGGGTTCCGAACACTGAAGCTTTCTTT.

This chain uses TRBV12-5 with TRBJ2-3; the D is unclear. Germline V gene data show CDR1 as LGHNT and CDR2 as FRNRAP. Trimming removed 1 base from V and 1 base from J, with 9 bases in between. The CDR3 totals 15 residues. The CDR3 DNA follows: TGTGCTAGTGGTTTGGGCGTCGGTCGCACAGATACGCAGTATTTT. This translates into CASGLGVGRTDTQYF. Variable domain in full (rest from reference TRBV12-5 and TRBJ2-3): DARVTQTPRHKVTEMGQEVTMRCQPILGHNTVFWYRQTMMQGLELLAYFRNRAPLDDSGMPKDRFSAEMPDATLATLKIQPSEPRDSAVYFCASGLGVGRTDTQYFGPGTRLTVL.

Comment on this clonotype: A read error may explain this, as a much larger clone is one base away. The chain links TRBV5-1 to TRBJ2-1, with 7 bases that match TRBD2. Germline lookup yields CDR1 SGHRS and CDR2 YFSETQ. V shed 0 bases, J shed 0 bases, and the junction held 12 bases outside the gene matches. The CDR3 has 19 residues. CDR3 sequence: CASSLGTTGRTSSYNEQFF. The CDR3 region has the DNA TGCGCCAGCAGCTTGGGGACTACCGGGAGGACCAGCTCCTACAATGAGCAGTTCTTC.

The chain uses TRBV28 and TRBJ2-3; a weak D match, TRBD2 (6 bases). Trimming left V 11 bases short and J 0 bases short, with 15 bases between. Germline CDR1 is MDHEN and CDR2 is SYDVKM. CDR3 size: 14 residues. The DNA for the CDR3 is TGTGCCGTCTTGGGGGGAATTAGCACAGATACGCAGTATTTT. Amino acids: CAVLGGISTDTQYF.